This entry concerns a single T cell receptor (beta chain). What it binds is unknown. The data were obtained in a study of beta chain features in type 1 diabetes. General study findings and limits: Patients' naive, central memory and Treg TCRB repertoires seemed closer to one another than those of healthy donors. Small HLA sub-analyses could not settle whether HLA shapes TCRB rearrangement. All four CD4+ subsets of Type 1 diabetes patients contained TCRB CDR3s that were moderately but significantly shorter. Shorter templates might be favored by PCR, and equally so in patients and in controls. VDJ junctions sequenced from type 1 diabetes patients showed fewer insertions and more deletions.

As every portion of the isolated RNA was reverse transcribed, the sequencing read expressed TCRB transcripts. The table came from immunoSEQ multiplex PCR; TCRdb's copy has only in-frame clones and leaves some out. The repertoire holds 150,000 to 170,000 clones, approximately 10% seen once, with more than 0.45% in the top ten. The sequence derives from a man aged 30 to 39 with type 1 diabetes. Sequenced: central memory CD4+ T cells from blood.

The CDR3 bases are TGTGCCAGCACGGGACAGGGAAACACTGAAGCTTTCTTT. Translated, it gives CASTGQGNTEAFF. The chain has TRBV6-1 and TRBJ1-1; 9 bases line up with TRBD1. The CDR3 covers 13 residues. CDR1 is MNHNS, CDR2 SASEGT, per germline. Trimming cost V 7 bases and J 2 bases; bases outside gene matches: 2.